This T cell receptor beta chain was sequenced in a study of blood T cells in healthy people across ages. Overall study findings and caveats: Conclusively comparing naive with antigen-experienced cells was impossible with unsorted PBMCs.

Each of the donors had ten milliliters of peripheral blood drawn into EDTA-treated Vacutainer tubes. The CDR3 extends over 14 amino acids. V lost 6 bases to trimming and J lost 8 bases, with 19 bases between them. The germline gives CDR1 MNHEY, CDR2 SVGEGT. Points on this clonotype: As yet, its antigen is unknown.

A J-beta primer mix and a sample-barcoded 5' primer were used in a second PCR of roughly 6 to 11 cycles. TCRdb ran MiXCR on the 5' RACE reads and lists one entry per CDR3 protein. The data contain 1.5 million to 2 million distinct CDR3 sequences, about 35% of them singletons. The chain recombines TRBV6-2 or TRBV6-3 with TRBJ1-2; D is unclear. The sequenced material came from blood. The receptor comes from a woman under 40 in good health. In DNA form, the CDR3 reads TGTGCCAGCAGGAAAGATAGGACTTCCCTCGGCTACACCTTC. Its translation is CASRKDRTSLGYTF.